These 7 T cell receptor beta chains share one sample of origin, sequenced in a study of T cells after yellow fever vaccination. TCRdb passed the 5' RACE reads through MiXCR, listing each CDR3 protein once. The table lists around 530,000 distinct CDR3 sequences, less than 20% of them singletons. Here the sequenced sample was PBMCs, taken roughly 5 days after the first yellow fever vaccination. Every receptor here comes from a man aged 18-30 years who received the YFV17D yellow fever vaccine.

This clonotype was detected a few times. The gene calls are TRBV6-2 or TRBV6-3 and TRBJ2-1; a weak D match, TRBD1 (5 bases). Germline CDR1 MNHEY, CDR2 SVGEGT. This CDR3 has 15 amino acids. V was pared by 0 bases and J by 3 bases, with 9 bases between. Written as DNA, the CDR3 is TGTGCCAGCAGTTACTCTAGGACAAACTACAATGAGCAGTTCTTC. This encodes CASSYSRTNYNEQFF.

A few counts support this clonotype. The chain employs TRBV5-4 and TRBJ2-2; unclear D gene. CDR1 SGHNT and CDR2 YYREEE come from the germline V gene (reference sequence). CDR3 length equals 13 residues. Trimming removed 2 bases from V and 5 bases from J, with 7 bases in between. The CDR3 DNA is TGTGCCAGCAGCTTCCAGTTGACCGGGGAGCTGTTTTTT. Translating it yields CASSFQLTGELFF.

This sequence joins TRBV5-4 and TRBJ1-1; D not resolved. The CDR3 has 14 residues. Germline V CDR1 and CDR2: SGHNT, YYREEE (reference sequence). Trimming pared 0 bases from V and 1 base from J, leaving 7 bases between. CDR3 in DNA: TGTGCCAGCAGCTTGGCCAACGGGAACACTGAAGCTTTCTTT. Its translation is CASSLANGNTEAFF. The variable domain in full, completed from reference TRBV5-4 and TRBJ1-1, reads ETGVTQSPTHLIKTRGQQVTLRCSSQSGHNTVSWYQQALGQGPQFIFQYYREEENGRGNFPPRFSGLQFPNYSSELNVNALELDDSALYLCASSLANGNTEAFFGQGTRLTVV.

The chain employs TRBV5-1 and TRBJ2-7; 8 bases match TRBD1. CDR3 length: 14 amino acids. The junction had 10 bases not matched to a gene; V was cut back by 4 bases and J by 7 bases. Germline CDR1 reads SGHRS; CDR2 reads YFSETQ. The CDR3 nucleotides read TGCGCCAGCAGCGAAGGACAGGGAGCGGATGAGCAGTACTTC. It translates to CASSEGQGADEQYF.

The table lists this clonotype with a few counts. J is TRBJ1-1 and V is TRBV5-5, with D hard to call. Trimming removed 1 base from V and 0 bases from J, with 13 bases in between. CDR3 length: 16 amino acids. Germline CDR1 and CDR2: SGHKS and YYEKEE (reference sequence). CDR3 residues: CASSLYTDGMNTEAFF. The CDR3 region has the DNA TGTGCCAGCAGCTTGTATACAGACGGCATGAACACTGAAGCTTTCTTT.

The chain joins TRBV6-2 or TRBV6-3 to TRBJ2-3; D might be TRBD1 or TRBD2, each matching 5 bases. V was clipped by 8 bases and J by 15 bases, with 18 bases between them. The CDR3 has 11 amino acids. CDR1 and CDR2 (germline): MNHEY, SVGEGT. In DNA form, the CDR3 reads TGTGCCAGCGGGGACGGGTATGGAGATTATTTT. This codes for CASGDGYGDYF.

This chain links TRBV12-3 or TRBV12-4 with TRBJ1-2; 9 bases agree with TRBD1. This CDR3 spans 15 amino acids. J gave up 4 bases and V 8 bases, and 11 bases lay outside the gene matches. The chain's CDR3 is CASDLVGQGSYGYTF. DNA for the CDR3: TGTGCCAGCGATCTTGTCGGACAGGGGAGCTATGGCTACACCTTC.